One sample yielded the 11 T cell receptor beta chains listed below, sequenced in a study of T cell repertoires in cytomegalovirus infection. Using its own MiXCR run on the reads, TCRdb lists one record per CDR3 protein. The data hold 510,000 or so distinct CDR3 sequences, with 26% observed a single time. Sequenced: PBMCs. Receptors were obtained from a human donor in good health (CMV status not recorded). Some clones in this sample may be carry-over from other donors' samples.

Remarks on this clonotype: This may come from a read error, since a much larger clone is one base off. The chain combines TRBV5-1 with TRBJ2-3; 8 nucleotides align to TRBD2. The CDR3 has 15 residues. The germline V gene has CDR1 SGHRS and CDR2 YFSETQ. V gave up 0 bases and J gave up 2 bases; unmatched junction bases: 2. The CDR3 sequence is CASSLELADTDTQYF. DNA for the CDR3: TGCGCCAGCAGCTTGGAACTAGCGGACACAGATACGCAGTATTTT.

The V gene is TRBV27, the J gene TRBJ1-6; weak D call: TRBD1 (5 bases). Germline V gene data show CDR1 as MNHEY and CDR2 as SMNVEV (reference sequence). This CDR3 has 17 amino acids. V was clipped by 3 bases and J by 4 bases, with 16 bases between them. The CDR3 reads CASSFDRKNLYNSPLHF. In nucleotides, the CDR3 is TGTGCCAGCAGTTTCGACAGAAAAAACTTATATAATTCACCCCTCCACTTT.

CDR3 protein: CASSYSVLAGGPGTDTQYF. The CDR3, as DNA: TGTGCCAGCAGTTACTCGGTGTTAGCGGGAGGGCCTGGCACAGATACGCAGTATTTT. V is TRBV6-5 and J is TRBJ2-3; 11 positions match TRBD2. CDR1 and CDR2 from the germline V gene are MNHEY and SVGAGI. The CDR3 contains 19 residues. Losses at the gene ends were 0 bases for V and 1 base for J; bases not matched to a gene: 9.

In regard to this clonotype: Just one base apart from a much larger clone, this may be a read error. V and J are TRBV7-1 and TRBJ1-2; 8 bases line up with TRBD1. TRBV7-1 is an open reading frame, and its role is uncertain. The CDR3 is 14 amino acids. The CDR3 region has the DNA TGTGCCAGCAGCTCGACAGGGGCTAACTATGACTACACCTTC. Translating it yields CASSSTGANYDYTF.

This clonotype was picked up a small number of times. The genes are TRBV4-2 and TRBJ1-4; D remains unclear. Trimming stripped 0 bases from V and 6 bases from J, with 2 bases between. This CDR3 spans 12 amino acids. Germline V lookup: CDR1 LGHNA, CDR2 YNFKEQ. The CDR3 DNA is TGTGCCAGCAGCCAAGAATATGAAAAACTGTTTTTT. It codes for CASSQEYEKLFF.

The CDR3 DNA reads as TGTGCCAGCAGCTTAGGACAGGGTAGAGTGTACACTGAAGCTTTCTTT. Translation: CASSLGQGRVYTEAFF. The J gene is TRBJ1-1, the V gene TRBV11-2; 7 positions match TRBD1. Looked up from germline, CDR1 is SGHAT and CDR2 is FQNNGV. This CDR3 is built from 16 residues. Losses at the gene ends were 1 base for V and 3 bases for J; bases not matched to a gene: 8.

The chain combines TRBV6-6 with TRBJ2-7; 9 bases agree with TRBD1. The junction had 5 bases not matched to a gene; V was cut back by 2 bases and J by 6 bases. Germline-derived CDR1 and CDR2 are MNHNY and SVGAGI (reference sequence). The CDR3 runs to 14 residues. CDR3 sequence: CASSYPGQGAEQYV. The CDR3 nucleotides read TGTGCCAGCAGTTACCCGGGACAGGGTGCCGAGCAGTACGTC.

The table lists this clonotype with a few counts. The chain couples TRBV10-2 to TRBJ2-7; a possible D gene is TRBD1 (5 bases). CDR3 length equals 14 residues. Trimming stripped 2 bases from V and 6 bases from J, with 14 bases between. Germline-derived CDR1 and CDR2 are WSHSY and SAAADI. CDR3 sequence: CASSETGTRSEQYV. The CDR3 region has the DNA TGCGCCAGCAGTGAGACAGGCACCCGTTCCGAGCAGTACGTC.

This clonotype was seen more than once but under ten times. V is TRBV4-2 and J is TRBJ2-7, with D possibly matching TRBD2 (5 bases). Per germline, CDR1 LGHNA and CDR2 YNFKEQ. Trimming pared 4 bases from V and 5 bases from J, leaving 21 bases between. This CDR3 is 16 amino acids long. The CDR3 DNA follows: TGTGCCAGCAGCCCGAACCCGAGCGGAGCTCCTAACGAGCAGTACTTC. It translates to CASSPNPSGAPNEQYF.

The chain combines TRBV19 with TRBJ2-1, with unresolved D. V was shortened by 3 bases and J by 4 bases, with 13 bases between the two germline ends. CDR3 size: 15 residues. Per germline, CDR1 LNHDA and CDR2 SQIVND (reference sequence). The CDR3 spells CASSIATGKYNEQFF. CDR3 nucleotides: TGTGCCAGTAGTATCGCGACGGGCAAGTACAATGAGCAGTTCTTC.

This clonotype has a handful of counts. The CDR3 region is CASTYPSLDSPLHF. CDR3 coding DNA: TGTGCCAGCACCTACCCGAGCCTGGATTCACCCCTCCACTTT. The J gene is TRBJ1-6, the V gene TRBV7-9, with no clear D. Per germline, CDR1 SEHNR and CDR2 FQNEAQ (reference sequence). This CDR3 comprises 14 residues. The germline V and J ends were trimmed by 7 bases and 8 bases, with 15 bases remaining between them.